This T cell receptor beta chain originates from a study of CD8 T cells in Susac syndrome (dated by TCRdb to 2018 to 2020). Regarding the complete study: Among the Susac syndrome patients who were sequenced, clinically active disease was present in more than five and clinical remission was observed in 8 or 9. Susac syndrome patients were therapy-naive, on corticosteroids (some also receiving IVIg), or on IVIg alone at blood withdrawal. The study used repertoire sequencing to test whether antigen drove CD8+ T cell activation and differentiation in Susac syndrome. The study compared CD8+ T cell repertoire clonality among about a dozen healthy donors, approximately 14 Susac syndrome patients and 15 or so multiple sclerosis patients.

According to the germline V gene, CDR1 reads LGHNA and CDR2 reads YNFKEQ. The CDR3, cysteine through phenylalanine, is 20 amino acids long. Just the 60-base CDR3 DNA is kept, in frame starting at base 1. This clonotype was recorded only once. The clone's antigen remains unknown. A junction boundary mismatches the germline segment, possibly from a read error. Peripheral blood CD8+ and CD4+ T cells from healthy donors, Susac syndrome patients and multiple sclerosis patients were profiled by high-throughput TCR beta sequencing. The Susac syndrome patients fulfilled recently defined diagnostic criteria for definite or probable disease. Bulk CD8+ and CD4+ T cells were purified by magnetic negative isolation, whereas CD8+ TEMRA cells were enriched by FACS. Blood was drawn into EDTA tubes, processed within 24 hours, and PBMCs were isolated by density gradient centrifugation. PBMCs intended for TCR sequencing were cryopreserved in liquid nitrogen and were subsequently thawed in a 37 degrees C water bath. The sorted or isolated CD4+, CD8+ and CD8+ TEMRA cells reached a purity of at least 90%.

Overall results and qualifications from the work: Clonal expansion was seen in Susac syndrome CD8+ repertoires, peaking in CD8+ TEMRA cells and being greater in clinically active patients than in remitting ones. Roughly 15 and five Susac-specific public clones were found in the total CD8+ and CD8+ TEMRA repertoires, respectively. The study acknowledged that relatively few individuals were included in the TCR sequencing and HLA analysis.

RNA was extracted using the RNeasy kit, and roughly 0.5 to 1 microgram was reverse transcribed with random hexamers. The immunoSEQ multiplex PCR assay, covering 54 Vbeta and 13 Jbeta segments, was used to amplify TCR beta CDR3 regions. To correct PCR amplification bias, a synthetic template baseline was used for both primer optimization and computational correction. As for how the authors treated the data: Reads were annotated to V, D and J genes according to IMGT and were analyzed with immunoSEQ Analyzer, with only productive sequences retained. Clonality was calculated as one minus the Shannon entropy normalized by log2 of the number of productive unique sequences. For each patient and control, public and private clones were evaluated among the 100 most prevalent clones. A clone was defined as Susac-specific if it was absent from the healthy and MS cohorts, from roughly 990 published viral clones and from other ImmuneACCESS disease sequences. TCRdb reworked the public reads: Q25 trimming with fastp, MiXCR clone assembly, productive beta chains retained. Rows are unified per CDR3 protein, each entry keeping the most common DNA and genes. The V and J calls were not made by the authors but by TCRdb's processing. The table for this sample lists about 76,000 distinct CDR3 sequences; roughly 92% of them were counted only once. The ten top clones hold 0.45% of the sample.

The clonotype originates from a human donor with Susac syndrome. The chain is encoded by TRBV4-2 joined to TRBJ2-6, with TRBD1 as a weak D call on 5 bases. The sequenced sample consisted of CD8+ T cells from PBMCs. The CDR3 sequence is CAGSPGPYSTGDTGANVLTF. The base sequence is TGTGCCGGCAGCCCAGGACCCTATTCTACAGGAGATACTGGGGCCAACGTCCTGACTTTC.